These 11 T cell receptor beta chains came from one sample sequenced in a study of siplizumab effects on memory and regulatory T cells. The protocol was immunoSEQ multiplex PCR, while the TCRdb copy is restricted to in-frame clones and leaves out a portion. The profile shows fewer than 100,000 clones, approximately 95% of them singletons. Sample: CD8+ T cells sorted from blood. Every receptor here comes from a human donor in good health.

The chain recombines TRBV2 with TRBJ2-7; 8 bases align to TRBD1. The CDR3 is made up of 15 amino acids. J was trimmed by 3 bases and V by 5 bases; bases with no gene match: 9. Germline values: CDR1 SNHLY, CDR2 FYNNEI. The CDR3 bases are TGTGCCAGCAGTACGACAGGGGCTCCCCTCTACGAGCAGTACTTC. As protein: CASSTTGAPLYEQYF.

The rearrangement joins TRBV7-9 to TRBJ2-5; tentative D call: TRBD2 (5 bases). CDR1 is SEHNR, CDR2 FQNEAQ, per germline (reference sequence). Trimming took 4 bases from V and 5 from J, leaving 29 bases between them. This CDR3 has 19 amino acids. CDR3 amino acids: CASSWKARLRATVTETQYF. CDR3 in DNA: TGTGCCAGCAGCTGGAAGGCTCGGTTGCGGGCCACAGTTACGGAGACCCAGTACTTC.

The J gene is TRBJ2-7, the V gene TRBV2, with no clear D. V shed 7 bases and J shed 5 bases, with 12 bases lying between them. The length of the CDR3 is 12 residues. The germline V gene has CDR1 SNHLY and CDR2 FYNNEI. The CDR3 sequence: CASKRFEDEQYF. The CDR3 DNA follows: TGTGCCAGCAAACGATTCGAGGACGAGCAGTACTTC.

V is TRBV11-2 and J is TRBJ2-1; maybe TRBD1 (10 bases). CDR1 SGHAT and CDR2 FQNNGV come from the germline V gene. The V gene lost 5 bases and the J gene lost 2 bases, with 25 bases spanning the gap. This CDR3 has 19 amino acids. The CDR3 loop is CASSRAGQGSSGAYNEQFF. The CDR3 DNA sequence: TGTGCCAGCAGCCGGGCGGGACAGGGGTCTAGCGGGGCCTACAATGAGCAGTTCTTC. The variable domain in full, completed from reference TRBV11-2 and TRBJ2-1, reads EAGVAQSPRYKIIEKRQSVAFWCNPISGHATLYWYQQILGQGPKLLIQFQNNGVVDDSQLPKDRFSAERLKGVDSTLKIQPAKLEDSAVYLCASSRAGQGSSGAYNEQFFGPGTRLTVL.

This chain uses TRBV11-2 with TRBJ1-2; possibly TRBD1 for D (5 bases). This CDR3 has 15 residues. Trimming cost V 3 bases and J 3 bases, with 14 bases left between them. Germline CDR1 and CDR2: SGHAT and FQNNGV. This chain's CDR3 is CASSLGTSPYYGYTF. CDR3 DNA: TGTGCCAGCAGCTTGGGGACTAGCCCCTACTATGGCTACACCTTC.

The CDR3 loop reads CASSLATGEQYF. Written as DNA, the CDR3 is TGTGCCAGCAGCTTAGCTACGGGCGAGCAGTACTTC. The chain combines TRBV7-6 with TRBJ2-7; D uncertain. The germline V gene encodes CDR1 SGHVS and CDR2 FNYEAQ. The CDR3 has 12 amino acids. Trimming took off 0 bases at V and 6 bases at J, with 6 bases between the two ends.

The chain employs TRBV5-6 and TRBJ2-5; the D is unclear. Trimming stripped 4 bases from V and 1 base from J, with 14 bases between. The germline gives CDR1 SGHDT, CDR2 YYEEEE. The CDR3 consists of 15 residues. Here the CDR3 DNA reads TGTGCCAGCAGCCGTCCGTCCACCCGCCAAGAGACCCAGTACTTC. Amino acid sequence: CASSRPSTRQETQYF.

This clone appeared once. The V call is TRBV6-5, the J call TRBJ1-2, with a possible D match to TRBD1 (6 bases). Germline CDR1 reads MNHEY; CDR2 reads SVGAGI. This CDR3 spans 14 amino acids. Trimming took 4 bases from V and 7 from J, leaving 16 bases between them. The DNA of the CDR3 is TGTGCCAGCAGTTTCTACAGGGATTCTAGTGGCTACACCTTC. Translated, it gives CASSFYRDSSGYTF.

The chain recombines TRBV29-1 with TRBJ2-5; D perhaps matches TRBD2 (5 bases). The CDR3 has 15 amino acids. The V gene's germline CDR1 is SQVTM and CDR2 ANQGSEA. V shed 5 bases and J shed 2 bases, with 18 bases lying between them. For the CDR3, the DNA is TGCAGCGTTTACCTTAGCGACAACCCGCAAGAGACCCAGTACTTC. This sequence encodes CSVYLSDNPQETQYF.

This clone was counted once. This chain joins TRBV10-2 and TRBJ2-7; unclear D gene. The germline V gene encodes CDR1 WSHSY and CDR2 SAAADI. CDR3 length equals 11 residues. Trimming left V 6 bases short and J 6 bases short, with 9 bases between. This CDR3 reads CASSVGREQYF. The DNA for the CDR3 is TGCGCCAGCAGCGTAGGTCGCGAGCAGTACTTC.

V usage is TRBV7-6 and J usage is TRBJ1-5; no clear D gene. The CDR3 loop spans 15 amino acids. Trimming removed 5 bases from V and 4 bases from J, with 15 bases in between. Germline V gives CDR1 SGHVS, CDR2 FNYEAQ. This CDR3 is CASSPWTDSNQPQHF. CDR3 nucleotides: TGTGCCAGCAGCCCATGGACTGATTCGAATCAGCCCCAGCATTTT. The variable domain in full, completed from reference TRBV7-6 and TRBJ1-5, reads GAGVSQSPRYKVTKRGQDVALRCDPISGHVSLYWYRQALGQGPEFLTYFNYEAQQDKSGLPNDRFSAERPEGSISTLTIQRTEQRDSAMYRCASSPWTDSNQPQHFGDGTRLSIL.